The rows below give T cell receptor beta chains drawn from one sample of a study of neoadjuvant anti-PD-1 for oral cavity cancer. The protocol was immunoSEQ multiplex PCR, while the TCRdb copy is restricted to in-frame clones and leaves out a portion. Here the sample spans tens of thousands of clones, 70% to 90% being singletons. Sample: PBMCs, taken after nivolumab (anti-PD-1) treatment. All receptors derive from a person aged 35-79 years with oral cavity squamous cell carcinoma. Each CDR3 is given with its conserved first and last residue. D genes are given only for firm matches. Size values are once, few and many counts, or a class for expanded clones, and some rows have none.

j_call v_call clone_size d_call cdr3_nt cdr3_aa
TRBJ2-1 TRBV21-1 NA NA TGTGCCAGCAGCACTTCAAAGGCGGCCTCACGCTCCTACAATGAGCAGTTCTTC CASSTSKAASRSYNEQFF
TRBJ2-7 TRBV28 few TRBD2 TGTGCCACCCAAGGACTAGCGGCCTACGAGCAGTACTTC CATQGLAAYEQYF
TRBJ2-7 TRBV2 NA TRBD1 TGTGCCAACGGGACAGGAGTGGGCGAGCAGTACTTC CANGTGVGEQYF
TRBJ1-5 TRBV10-2 few TRBD1 TGCGCCAGCAGTGAGCCTGGACAGGGGGGGTTTCAGCCCCAGCATTTT CASSEPGQGGFQPQHF
TRBJ1-1 TRBV9 NA NA TGTGCCAGCAGCGTAGAGGGCAGAAACACTGAAGCTTTCTTT CASSVEGRNTEAFF
TRBJ1-3 TRBV19 NA TRBD1 TGTGCCAGTAGTTCCGGGACAGAAACATACTACTCTGGAAACACCATATATTTT CASSSGTETYYSGNTIYF
TRBJ2-7 TRBV25-1 NA NA TGTGCCAGCAGTGAAAATAGCTACGAGCAGTACTTC CASSENSYEQYF
TRBJ1-2 TRBV7-8 NA NA TGTGCCAGCAGCTCCGGACATGGCTACACCTTC CASSSGHGYTF
TRBJ1-5 TRBV18 NA NA TGTGCCAGCTCACCCCAGGGAGCGGGTCAGCCCCAGCATTTT CASSPQGAGQPQHF
TRBJ2-2 TRBV6-5 NA NA TGTGCCAGCAGCCTCCCGACTAGTTCCGGGGAGCTGTTTTTT CASSLPTSSGELFF
TRBJ2-5 TRBV10-3 NA NA TGTGCCATCAGAGGGACGCAAGAGACCCAGTACTTC CAIRGTQETQYF
TRBJ2-3 TRBV19 NA TRBD2 TGTGCCAGCAAGAATAGCGGGAGCTTCACAGATACGCAGTATTTT CASKNSGSFTDTQYF
TRBJ2-2 TRBV6-1 NA TRBD1 TGTGCCAGCACCGTGGGACAGGGTGTCGGGGAGCTGTTTTTT CASTVGQGVGELFF
TRBJ2-7 TRBV18 NA TRBD2 TGTGCCAGCTCACCACCTAGCGGGACGTCCTACGAGCAGTACTTC CASSPPSGTSYEQYF
TRBJ2-1 TRBV7-3 NA NA TGTGCCAGCAGCCTCCTCTCCCTAGGGAACAATGAGCAGTTCTTC CASSLLSLGNNEQFF
TRBJ2-1 TRBV10-1 NA TRBD1 TGCGCCAGCAGTGCGCTCTCTCAGGGGGCCTACAATGAGCAGTTCTTC CASSALSQGAYNEQFF
TRBJ2-2 TRBV7-3 NA NA TGTGCCAGCAGCTCCGGGAAACCTCCCGGGGAGCTGTTTTTT CASSSGKPPGELFF
TRBJ2-3 TRBV6-5 NA TRBD2 TGTGCCAGCAGTTTTCTAGCGGCAGGCACAGATACGCAGTATTTT CASSFLAAGTDTQYF
TRBJ2-1 TRBV15 NA TRBD1 TGTGCCACCAGCATAGGAGGGACAGGGGCCTACAATGAGCAGTTCTTC CATSIGGTGAYNEQFF
TRBJ2-3 TRBV6-6 NA TRBD2 TGTGCCAGCAGGCCAGCGGGAGCGGCCACAGATACGCAGTATTTT CASRPAGAATDTQYF
TRBJ2-5 TRBV6-5 NA TRBD1 TGTGCCAGCAGTAATCCGGGACAGGGGGCACAGACCCAGTACTTC CASSNPGQGAQTQYF
TRBJ2-1 TRBV4-1 NA TRBD2 TGCGCCAGCAGCCAAGCCACCGGGACTAGCGGATCCTACAATGAGCAGTTCTTC CASSQATGTSGSYNEQFF
TRBJ2-2 TRBV19 NA TRBD1 TGTGCCAGTAGTATAACAGGGGGCAACACCGGGGAGCTGTTTTTT CASSITGGNTGELFF
TRBJ2-5 TRBV19 NA NA TGTGCCAGTAGTTCGACAGGCTTCGAGACCCAGTACTTC CASSSTGFETQYF
TRBJ1-2 TRBV5-4 NA NA TGTGCCAGCAGCGCGGGTGGGGGGCGTGGGATTGGAGGCTACACCTTC CASSAGGGRGIGGYTF
TRBJ1-1 TRBV27 NA TRBD1 TGTGCCAGCAGCCTCGGGACAGGGGCTGAAGCTTTCTTT CASSLGTGAEAFF
TRBJ2-3 TRBV2 NA NA TGTGCCAGCAACCCCACCCCTAGCAACACAGATACGCAGTATTTT CASNPTPSNTDTQYF
TRBJ1-1 TRBV28 NA NA TGTGCCAGCAGTTTACAGAACACTGAAGCTTTCTTT CASSLQNTEAFF
TRBJ1-2 TRBV25-1 medium-sized NA TGTGCCAGCAACTATGGCGGTGGCTACACCTTC CASNYGGGYTF
TRBJ2-7 TRBV27 few TRBD2 TGTGCCAGCAGTATCCTAGCGGGAGGGGTAAACGAGCAGTACTTC CASSILAGGVNEQYF
TRBJ1-5 TRBV19 NA NA TGTGCCAGTAGAGAGACAGTCAATCAGCCCCAGCATTTT CASRETVNQPQHF
TRBJ1-5 TRBV19 NA NA TGTGCCAGTAGTTCCGGGATTCGTGGCCAGCCCCAGCATTTT CASSSGIRGQPQHF
TRBJ2-2 TRBV7-8 NA NA TGTGCCAGCAGCCCTCCCGTGGGGGGGCCGAACACCGGGGAGCTGTTTTTT CASSPPVGGPNTGELFF
TRBJ2-7 TRBV11-2 NA NA TGTGCCAGCAGCTTTGTTGCTGACGAGCAGTACTTC CASSFVADEQYF
TRBJ2-3 TRBV29-1 few TRBD2 TGCTCCCCTAGCGGCCTAAGCGCAGATACGCAGTATTTT CSPSGLSADTQYF
TRBJ2-5 TRBV9 NA NA TGTGCCAGCAGCGTAGGGAGGGCCCAGGGGGGAGAGACCCAGTACTTC CASSVGRAQGGETQYF
TRBJ1-5 TRBV10-2 NA NA TGCGCCAGCAGTGCGCAGGAGAATCAGCCCCAGCATTTT CASSAQENQPQHF
TRBJ2-7 TRBV7-6 NA NA TGTGCCAGCAGCCCGCCGGGAAGCGAGCAGTACTTC CASSPPGSEQYF
TRBJ2-3 TRBV9 NA TRBD2 TGTGCCAGCAGCGTACTAGCGGGAGAGAGTTGGACAGATACGCAGTATTTT CASSVLAGESWTDTQYF
TRBJ1-1 TRBV27 NA TRBD1 TGTGCCAGCAGCTGGACCGGACAGGGGGGCACTGAAGCTTTCTTT CASSWTGQGGTEAFF
TRBJ1-2 TRBV4-2 NA TRBD1 TGTGCCAGCAGCCAAGATAGTCGACAGGGGCCCTATGGCTACACCTTC CASSQDSRQGPYGYTF
TRBJ2-1 TRBV30 once NA TGTGCCTGGTCAAGGGGGAGGAATGAGCAGTTCTTC CAWSRGRNEQFF
TRBJ2-2 TRBV11-3 once TRBD2 TGTGCCAGCAGCGCAGCGGGAGGCGCAGGCGGGGAGCTGTTTTTT CASSAAGGAGGELFF
TRBJ2-3 TRBV7-2 NA NA TGTGCCAGCAGCATGTATGGGGGGGCAATAGATACGCAGTATTTT CASSMYGGAIDTQYF
TRBJ1-2 TRBV11-3 NA TRBD1 TGTGCCAGCAGCTTAGACGGGACAGATACGGAATACACCTTC CASSLDGTDTEYTF
TRBJ1-5 TRBV27 once NA TGTGCCAGCAAAGGGGATAAAAATCAGCCCCAGCATTTT CASKGDKNQPQHF
TRBJ1-2 TRBV10-3 NA NA TGTGCCATCAGAGATCCAGGGGAGGAGTATGGCTACACCTTC CAIRDPGEEYGYTF